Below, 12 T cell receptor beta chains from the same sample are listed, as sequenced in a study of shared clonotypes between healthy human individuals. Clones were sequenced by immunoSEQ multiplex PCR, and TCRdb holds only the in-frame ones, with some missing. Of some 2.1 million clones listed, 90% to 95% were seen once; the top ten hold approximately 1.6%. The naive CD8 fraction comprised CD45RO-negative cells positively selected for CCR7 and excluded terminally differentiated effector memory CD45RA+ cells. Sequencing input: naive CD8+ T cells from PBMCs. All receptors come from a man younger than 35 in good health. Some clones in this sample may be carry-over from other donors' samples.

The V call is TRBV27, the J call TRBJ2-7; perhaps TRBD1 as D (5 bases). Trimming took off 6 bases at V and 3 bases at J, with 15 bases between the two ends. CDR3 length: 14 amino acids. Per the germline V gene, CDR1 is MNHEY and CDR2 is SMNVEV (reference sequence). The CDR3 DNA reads TGTGCCAGCAGGGAGAAGGGGTGGATCTACGAGCAGTACTTC. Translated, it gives CASREKGWIYEQYF.

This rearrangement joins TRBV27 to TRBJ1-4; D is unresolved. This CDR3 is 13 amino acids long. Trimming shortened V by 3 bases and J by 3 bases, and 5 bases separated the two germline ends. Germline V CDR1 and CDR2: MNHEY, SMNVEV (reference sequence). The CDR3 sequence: CASSFKPNEKLFF. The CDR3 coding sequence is TGTGCCAGCAGTTTTAAGCCTAATGAAAAACTGTTTTTT.

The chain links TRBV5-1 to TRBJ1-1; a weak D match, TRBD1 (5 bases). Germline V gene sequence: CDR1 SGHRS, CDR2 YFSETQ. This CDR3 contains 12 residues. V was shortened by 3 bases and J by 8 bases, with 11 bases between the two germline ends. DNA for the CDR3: TGCGCCAGCAGCTCGGACAAGCCCGAAGCTTTCTTT. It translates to CASSSDKPEAFF. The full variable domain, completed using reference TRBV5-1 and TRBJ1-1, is KAGVTQTPRYLIKTRGQQVTLSCSPISGHRSVSWYQQTPGQGLQFLFEYFSETQRNKGNFPGRFSGRQFSNSRSEMNVSTLELGDSALYLCASSSDKPEAFFGQGTRLTVV.

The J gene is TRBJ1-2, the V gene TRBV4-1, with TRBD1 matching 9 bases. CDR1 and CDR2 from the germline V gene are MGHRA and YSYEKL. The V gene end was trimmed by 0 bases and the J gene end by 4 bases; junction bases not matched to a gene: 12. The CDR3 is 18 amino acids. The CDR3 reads CASSQDPTRTGVSYGYTF. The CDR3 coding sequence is TGCGCCAGCAGCCAAGACCCCACTCGGACAGGGGTTAGCTATGGCTACACCTTC.

CDR3 sequence (DNA): TGTGCCAGCAGTTTACCGGGGGCGCTAACCGAGCAGTACTTC. It codes for CASSLPGALTEQYF. The V call is TRBV27, the J call TRBJ2-7; D possibly uses TRBD1 or TRBD2 (6 bases each). Trimming pared 2 bases from V and 6 bases from J, leaving 14 bases between. The germline V gene has CDR1 MNHEY and CDR2 SMNVEV (reference sequence). The CDR3 is 14 residues long.

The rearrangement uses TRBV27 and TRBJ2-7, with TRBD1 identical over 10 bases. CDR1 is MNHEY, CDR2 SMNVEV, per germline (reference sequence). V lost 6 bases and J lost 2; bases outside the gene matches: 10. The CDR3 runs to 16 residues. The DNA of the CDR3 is TGTGCCAGCAGGACTCGACAGGGGGCGGGACCCTACGAGCAGTACTTC. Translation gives CASRTRQGAGPYEQYF.

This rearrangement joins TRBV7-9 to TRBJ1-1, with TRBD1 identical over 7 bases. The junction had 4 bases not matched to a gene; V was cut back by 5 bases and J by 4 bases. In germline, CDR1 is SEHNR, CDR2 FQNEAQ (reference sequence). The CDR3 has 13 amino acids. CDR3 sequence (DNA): TGTGCCAGCAGCCCGGACAGGATCACTGAAGCTTTCTTT. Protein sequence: CASSPDRITEAFF.

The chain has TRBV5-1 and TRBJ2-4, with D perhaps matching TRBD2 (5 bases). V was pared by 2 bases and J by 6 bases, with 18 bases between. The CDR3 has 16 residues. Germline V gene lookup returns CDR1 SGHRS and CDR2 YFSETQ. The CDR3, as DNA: TGCGCCAGCAGCTTCGAAGGACTGGGGAGTGGAAACATTCAGTACTTC. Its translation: CASSFEGLGSGNIQYF.

CDR3 nucleotides: TGTGCCAGTAGTATCTTGAGCACTAACACCGGGGAGCTGTTTTTT. Translating it yields CASSILSTNTGELFF. The V call is TRBV19, the J call TRBJ2-2; D ambiguous. V was cut by 3 bases and J by 2 bases, with 10 bases left in between. The CDR3 runs to 15 residues. In germline, CDR1 is LNHDA, CDR2 SQIVND (reference sequence).

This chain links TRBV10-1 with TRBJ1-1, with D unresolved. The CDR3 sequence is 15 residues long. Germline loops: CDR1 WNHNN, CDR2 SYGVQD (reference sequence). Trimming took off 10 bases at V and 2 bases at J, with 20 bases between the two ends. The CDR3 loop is CAIHPRGGSNTEAFF. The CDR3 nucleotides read TGCGCCATCCACCCCCGGGGAGGGTCTAACACTGAAGCTTTCTTT.

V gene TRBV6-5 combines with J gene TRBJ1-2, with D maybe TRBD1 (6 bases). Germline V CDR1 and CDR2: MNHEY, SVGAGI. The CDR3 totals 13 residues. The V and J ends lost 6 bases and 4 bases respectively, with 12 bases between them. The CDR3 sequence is CASRAGAGYGYTF. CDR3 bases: TGTGCCAGCAGAGCAGGGGCCGGCTATGGCTACACCTTC.

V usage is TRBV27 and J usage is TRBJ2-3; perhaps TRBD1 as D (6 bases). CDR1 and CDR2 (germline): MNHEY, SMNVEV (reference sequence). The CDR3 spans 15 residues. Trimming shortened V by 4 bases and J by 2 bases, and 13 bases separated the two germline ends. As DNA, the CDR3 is TGTGCCAGCAGTTCACAGGGTTACATCACAGATACGCAGTATTTT. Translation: CASSSQGYITDTQYF.